This T cell receptor (beta chain) was sequenced for a study of cytomegalovirus exposure and HLA in healthy donors. The germline V gene encodes CDR1 MGHRA and CDR2 YSYEKL. V was pared by 5 bases and J by 9 bases, with 9 bases of the junction left unmatched. The CDR3 is 15 amino acids. Researchers ran the PCR with 60 Vbeta and 13 Jbeta primers. The data were produced by immunoSEQ multiplex PCR, yet TCRdb's version contains in-frame clones alone and is incomplete. The table lists 150,000 or so clones, around 79% of them singletons. The chain recombines TRBV4-1 with TRBJ2-4; TRBD1 aligns across 11 bases. Input material: PBMCs. This sequence was found in a woman in her thirties or forties in good health and CMV-seropositive. CDR3 sequence: CASSYFGQGASIQYF. The CDR3 DNA is TGCGCCAGCAGCTATTTTGGACAGGGGGCAAGCATTCAGTACTTC.